The rows below give T cell receptor beta chains drawn from one sample of a study of human T cells and chemical hapten exposure. TCRdb re-analysed the RACE reads in MiXCR, keeping a single row per CDR3 protein. The sample carries about 360,000 distinct CDR3 sequences, 6% to 8.5% recorded once. This specimen consisted of whole blood, obtained in connection with sensitization to the hapten diphenylcyclopropenone (DPC). Receptors were obtained from a woman between 18 and 29 years old with alopecia areata. Some clones in this sample may be carry-over from other donors' samples. Each CDR3 is given without its conserved first and last residue.

J | V | CDR3
TRBJ1-6 | TRBV6-5 | ASSYSMGGYNSPIH
TRBJ2-3 | TRBV7-2 | ASSFRGSTDTQY
TRBJ2-5 | TRBV10-3 | AISPGLAQETQY
TRBJ2-4 | TRBV12-3/TRBV12-4 | ASCFPGTNIQY
TRBJ1-5 | TRBV7-2 | ASNGQGSQPQH
TRBJ2-5 | TRBV25-1 | ASSDEETQY
TRBJ1-6 | TRBV28 | ASTLYGRSPLH
TRBJ1-1 | TRBV6-5 | ASSGQGTYTEAF
TRBJ1-2 | TRBV7-8 | ASSRKWTGKDGYT
TRBJ1-2 | TRBV12-3/TRBV12-4 | ASSSQTLSYGYT
TRBJ2-4 | TRBV28 | ATDGGLAKNIQY
TRBJ2-3 | TRBV5-5 | ASSLEVFNEDTQY
TRBJ2-7 | TRBV6-5 | ASLRGYEQY
TRBJ2-3 | TRBV12-3/TRBV12-4 | ASSLGTSSRTDTQY
TRBJ2-3 | TRBV12-3/TRBV12-4 | ASSLRGSGVTQY
TRBJ2-1 | TRBV24-1 | ATSDASGGLYNEQF
TRBJ2-7 | TRBV19 | ASSISDASYEQY
TRBJ2-1 | TRBV7-9 | ASSLGQGTTYNEQF
TRBJ1-2 | TRBV2 | ASSVGQANYGYT
TRBJ1-2 | TRBV5-1 | ASSARTGDNGYT
TRBJ1-2 | TRBV7-9 | ASSYPTGAEDGYT
TRBJ2-1 | TRBV20-1 | SARAPGQGNRDEQF
TRBJ1-6 | TRBV9 | ASSLLGGGYNSPLH
TRBJ1-1 | TRBV12-5 | ASTTKRGGNLNTEAF
TRBJ2-3 | TRBV15 | ATSRGAYPSTDTQY
TRBJ1-2 | TRBV20-1 | GQSDALNYGYT
TRBJ2-3 | TRBV15 | ATSRDLASGAPDTQY
TRBJ2-5 | TRBV29-1 | SGTGEEETQY